The clone carrying this T cell receptor beta chain came up many times. Its matching antigen is unknown. Authors of the study amplified TCR beta CDR3 regions from RNA transcripts. First-round RT-PCR of the TCR CDR3 relied on the HTBI primer set. One entry per CDR3 protein, called by TCRdb with MiXCR from the multiplex PCR reads. Of about 590,000 distinct CDR3 sequences listed, 12% to 15% are singletons. CDR3 size: 15 residues. V lost 5 bases to trimming and J lost 3 bases, with 16 bases between them. This sample was taken from a study of T cells in Graves' hyperthyroidism and ophthalmopathy. Whole-study results and caveats: Separation of ophthalmopathy from stable hyperthyroidism was achieved by a 13 V-J model. Most thyroid clonotypes expanded above 0.001 appeared in blood too.

This clonotype was sampled from a woman younger than 35 with Graves' ophthalmopathy. The chain employs TRBV12-3 or TRBV12-4 and TRBJ2-5; either TRBD1 or TRBD2 may supply D (5 bases each). Sequenced: blood. CDR3: CASSPGSRDEETQYF. The CDR3 DNA reads as TGTGCCAGCAGTCCGGGGAGCCGGGACGAAGAGACCCAGTACTTC.